A single sample is the source of the 28 T cell receptor beta chains below, sequenced in a study of cytomegalovirus exposure and HLA in healthy donors (dated by TCRdb to about 2017). Library generation was performed with the immunoSEQ multiplex PCR assay. For the multiplex PCR, a mixture combining 60 forward primers for TCR Vbeta segments and 13 reverse primers for TCR Jbeta segments was used. Held by TCRdb, this immuneACCESS table contains in-frame sequences only and omits some clones. Under half of the omission traces to an unresolved V gene where checked; the cause of the rest is unknown. In all, the sample holds some 100,000 clones, and 84% of those were seen once. The ten biggest clones cover more than 1% of the sample. The sample was PBMCs. The receptors come from a woman aged 18-29 years in good health and CMV-seronegative.

This rearrangement joins TRBV29-1 to TRBJ2-5, with 9 bases matching TRBD2. The CDR3 has 14 amino acids. The ends lost 7 bases at V and 3 bases at J; junction bases unmatched: 9. The germline V gene encodes CDR1 SQVTM and CDR2 ANQGSEA. The CDR3 loop is CSADSGRIEETQYF. The CDR3 bases are TGCAGCGCCGATAGCGGGAGAATTGAAGAGACCCAGTACTTC.

This sequence joins TRBV13 and TRBJ2-5, with TRBD1 matching over 9 bases. The end of the DNA fits TRBJ2-7 better, so the J call may be wrong. CDR3 size: 15 residues. Looked up from germline, CDR1 is PRHDT and CDR2 is FYEKMQ (reference sequence). In DNA, the CDR3 is TGTGCCAGCAGCTTAATGACAGGGGGGACCTACGAGCAGTACTTC. This codes for CASSLMTGGTYEQYF.

The CDR3 loop is CASSPRTREAQYF. CDR3 DNA: TGTGCCAGCAGCCCTCGGACTAGAGAAGCCCAGTACTTC. The rearrangement uses TRBV7-9 and TRBJ2-5; the match to TRBD2 covers 7 bases. The CDR3 length is 13 residues. The ends lost 5 bases at V and 9 bases at J; junction bases unmatched: 9. Germline V gene lookup returns CDR1 SEHNR and CDR2 FQNEAQ (reference sequence).

This clone has only a few counts. V and J are TRBV7-8 and TRBJ1-1; D may be TRBD1 (5 bases). The CDR3 contains 15 residues. CDR1 and CDR2 from the germline V gene are SGHVS and FQNEAQ. Trimming pared 1 base from V and 3 bases from J, leaving 12 bases between. This chain's CDR3 is CASSLGFGADTEAFF. The CDR3 DNA sequence: TGTGCCAGCAGCTTAGGTTTTGGGGCCGACACTGAAGCTTTCTTT.

This chain links TRBV2 with TRBJ2-3; D call uncertain. Germline CDR1 reads SNHLY; CDR2 reads FYNNEI. V was shortened by 3 bases and J by 0 bases, with 16 bases between the two germline ends. The CDR3 has 17 amino acids. The CDR3 DNA reads as TGTGCCAGCAGTGAGGCCAAGGTCAGGTCTAGCACAGATACGCAGTATTTT. Protein: CASSEAKVRSSTDTQYF.

The J gene is TRBJ2-3, the V gene TRBV28; tentative D call: TRBD2 (6 bases). Germline CDR1 MDHEN, CDR2 SYDVKM. The CDR3 is 15 residues long. V was clipped by 2 bases and J by 4 bases, with 13 bases between them. CDR3 residues: CASSLPREIPDTQYF. The CDR3 bases are TGTGCCAGCAGTTTACCGCGGGAAATCCCAGATACGCAGTATTTT.

This clone showed up just a few times. V is TRBV7-9 and J is TRBJ2-1, with TRBD2 identical over 16 bases. The length of the CDR3 is 16 residues. Germline values: CDR1 SEHNR, CDR2 FQNEAQ (reference sequence). The V and J ends lost 5 bases and 9 bases, in that order; junction bases with no gene match: 7. The CDR3 protein is CASSQGLAGGQGEQFF. The CDR3 DNA reads as TGTGCCAGCAGCCAGGGACTAGCGGGGGGGCAGGGTGAGCAGTTCTTC.

The chain recombines TRBV7-2 with TRBJ2-1; D perhaps matches TRBD1 (6 bases). V was trimmed by 1 base and J by 5 bases, leaving 12 bases between them. The germline V gene has CDR1 SGHTA and CDR2 FQGNSA. The CDR3 sequence is 15 residues long. The CDR3 spells CASSLVGTTNNEQFF. The CDR3 bases are TGTGCCAGCAGCTTAGTCGGGACAACGAACAATGAGCAGTTCTTC. The full variable domain, with the rest looked up from reference TRBV7-2 and TRBJ2-1, is GAGVSQSPSNKVTEKGKDVELRCDPISGHTALYWYRQSLGQGLEFLIYFQGNSAPDKSGLPSDRFSAERTGGSVSTLTIQRTQQEDSAVYLCASSLVGTTNNEQFFGPGTRLTVL.

The chain uses TRBV4-1 and TRBJ1-2; perhaps TRBD1 as D (6 bases). The germline V and J ends were trimmed by 3 bases and 3 bases, with 14 bases remaining between them. The CDR3 runs 15 residues. The germline V gene encodes CDR1 MGHRA and CDR2 YSYEKL. The CDR3 DNA reads as TGCGCCAGCAGCCAGGGAGGGGGTCGTCACTATGGCTACACCTTC. This gives the protein CASSQGGGRHYGYTF.

The chain carries TRBV9 and TRBJ2-1; 7 positions match TRBD2. CDR1 is SGDLS and CDR2 is YYNGEE in the germline V gene. Trimming cost V 0 bases and J 4 bases; bases outside gene matches: 4. This CDR3 spans 15 amino acids. CDR3 in DNA: TGTGCCAGCAGCGTAGAGGGAGGGAGATACAATGAGCAGTTCTTC. Its translation: CASSVEGGRYNEQFF.

This clone has just a few counts. The chain recombines TRBV4-3 with TRBJ2-7; tentative D call: TRBD2 (6 bases). CDR1 and CDR2 (germline): LGHNA, YSLEER. This CDR3 is built from 15 residues. Between the trimmed V and J ends, which lost 1 base and 3 bases, there was a span of 13 bases. CDR3 loop: CASSQAGEHLYEQYF. CDR3 bases: TGCGCCAGCAGCCAAGCGGGGGAACATCTCTACGAGCAGTACTTC.

V is TRBV20-1 and J is TRBJ2-1, with a possible D match to TRBD2 (6 bases). Germline CDR1 reads DFQATT; CDR2 reads SNEGSKA (reference sequence). The CDR3 extends over 11 amino acids. Trimming removed 6 bases at V and 6 bases at J, with 9 bases between. CDR3 in DNA: TGCAGTGCGCTAGCGATCAATGAGCAGTTCTTC. Its translation: CSALAINEQFF.

This chain links TRBV5-1 with TRBJ2-7; 7 nucleotides agree with TRBD1. The trim removed 1 base at V and 2 bases at J, leaving 3 bases unmatched. Germline V gene sequence: CDR1 SGHRS, CDR2 YFSETQ. This CDR3 contains 14 residues. CDR3 protein: CASSLTGTAYEQYF. The DNA for the CDR3 is TGCGCCAGCAGCTTGACCGGGACAGCCTACGAGCAGTACTTC.

This chain joins TRBV7-2 and TRBJ2-1; 11 nucleotides line up with TRBD2. This CDR3 comprises 16 residues. V lost 2 bases and J lost 7; bases outside the gene matches: 7. Germline loops: CDR1 SGHTA, CDR2 FQGNSA. The CDR3 DNA reads TGTGCCAGCAGCTTAAGGTGGGCTAGCGGGGGGAATGAGCAGTTCTTC. It specifies CASSLRWASGGNEQFF.

J is TRBJ2-7 and V is TRBV2, with 7 bases identical to TRBD1. The CDR3 is made up of 13 amino acids. V dropped 4 bases and J dropped 6; count of bases not matched to a gene: 6. Germline V CDR1 and CDR2: SNHLY, FYNNEI. The CDR3 region is CASSATGYREQYF. CDR3 nucleotides: TGTGCCAGCAGTGCGACAGGGTATCGCGAGCAGTACTTC.

V is TRBV9 and J is TRBJ2-2; possibly TRBD2 for D (7 bases). Trimming removed 6 bases from V and 5 bases from J, with 17 bases in between. CDR3 length: 15 residues. Per germline, CDR1 SGDLS and CDR2 YYNGEE. The CDR3, as DNA: TGTGCCAGCACTCGGGGGGCGAGAGAGACCGGGGAGCTGTTTTTT. This sequence encodes CASTRGARETGELFF.

The V call is TRBV6-6, the J call TRBJ2-4; 7 positions match TRBD1. J was trimmed by 7 bases and V by 2 bases; bases with no gene match: 8. CDR1 MNHNY and CDR2 SVGAGI come from the germline V gene (reference sequence). The CDR3 covers 15 residues. CDR3 sequence: CASSYMQGETNIQYF. CDR3 nucleotide sequence: TGTGCCAGCAGTTACATGCAGGGGGAGACGAACATTCAGTACTTC.

The chain carries TRBV6-1 and TRBJ2-7; 8 nucleotides align to TRBD1. V trimming: 3 bases; J trimming: 2 bases; junction bases outside the gene matches: 3. This CDR3 spans 14 amino acids. CDR1 and CDR2 from the germline V gene are MNHNS and SASEGT. The CDR3 nucleotides are TGTGCCAGCAGTGAGGACAGGGTTACCTACGAGCAGTACTTC. Translating it yields CASSEDRVTYEQYF.

The rearrangement uses TRBV6-1 and TRBJ1-3, with D unclear. The V gene lost 5 bases and the J gene lost 0 bases, with 8 bases spanning the gap. Per the germline V gene, CDR1 is MNHNS and CDR2 is SASEGT. The CDR3 extends over 14 amino acids. Written as DNA, the CDR3 is TGTGCCAGCAGTTTAGACAACTCTGGAAACACCATATATTTT. This encodes CASSLDNSGNTIYF.

The chain joins TRBV5-6 to TRBJ1-1; TRBD1 agrees at 10 bases. Trimming cost V 7 bases and J 1 base; bases outside gene matches: 13. CDR3 size: 17 residues. Germline values: CDR1 SGHDT, CDR2 YYEEEE. The CDR3 DNA sequence: TGTGCCAGCGGCAAAGGACGGGACAGGGGATGGAACACTGAAGCTTTCTTT. Residues: CASGKGRDRGWNTEAFF. Filled out from reference TRBV5-6 and TRBJ1-1, the complete variable domain reads DAGVTQSPTHLIKTRGQQVTLRCSPKSGHDTVSWYQQALGQGPQFIFQYYEEEERQRGNFPDRFSGHQFPNYSSELNVNALLLGDSALYLCASGKGRDRGWNTEAFFGQGTRLTVV.

This chain uses TRBV4-1 with TRBJ1-2; 7 bases fit TRBD1. CDR1 and CDR2 from the germline V gene are MGHRA and YSYEKL. V trimming: 4 bases; J trimming: 5 bases; junction bases outside the gene matches: 10. This CDR3 is 15 amino acids long. CDR3 protein: CASSPNRDSQYGYTF. CDR3 nucleotides: TGCGCCAGCAGCCCAAACCGGGACAGTCAATATGGCTACACCTTC.

In its sample, this clone was seen once. The chain couples TRBV18 to TRBJ2-5; 8 bases align to TRBD2. Germline V lookup: CDR1 KGHSH, CDR2 LQKENI. The CDR3 consists of 15 residues. The ends lost 1 base at V and 3 bases at J; junction bases unmatched: 4. CDR3 DNA: TGTGCCAGCTCACCACTAGCGGGGAGCGAAGAGACCCAGTACTTC. It translates to CASSPLAGSEETQYF.

The chain carries TRBV9 and TRBJ2-3; D remains ambiguous. Germline CDR1 reads SGDLS; CDR2 reads YYNGEE. CDR3 length equals 14 residues. The V and J ends lost 0 bases and 2 bases respectively, with 7 bases between them. The CDR3 loop reads CASSVEETTDTQYF. For the CDR3, the DNA is TGTGCCAGCAGCGTAGAGGAGACCACAGATACGCAGTATTTT.

This chain connects TRBV6-6 to TRBJ1-5; 10 bases agree with TRBD1. There are 15 residues in the CDR3. The junction had 7 bases not matched to a gene; V was cut back by 5 bases and J by 6 bases. In germline, CDR1 is MNHNY, CDR2 SVGAGI (reference sequence). CDR3 region: CASSPDRGRGQPQHF. The DNA of the CDR3 is TGTGCCAGCAGTCCCGACAGGGGGCGCGGTCAGCCCCAGCATTTT.

This clone has just a few counts. J is TRBJ2-3 and V is TRBV2, with 9 positions matching TRBD2. V was clipped by 5 bases and J by 11 bases; unmatched bases: 11. This CDR3 comprises 14 residues. Germline V gives CDR1 SNHLY, CDR2 FYNNEI. CDR3 sequence: CASSKPGTSREQYF. The CDR3 DNA reads TGTGCCAGCAGTAAACCCGGGACTAGCAGGGAGCAGTATTTT.

V and J are TRBV9 and TRBJ1-2; 8 bases are shared with TRBD1. CDR1 and CDR2 (germline): SGDLS, YYNGEE. The CDR3 has 15 residues. Trimming cost V 0 bases and J 6 bases; bases outside gene matches: 7. The CDR3 region is CASSVARGQADGYTF. Here the CDR3 DNA reads TGTGCCAGCAGCGTAGCCCGGGGACAGGCAGATGGCTACACCTTC.

The V gene is TRBV7-3, the J gene TRBJ2-2; unclear D gene. The CDR3 length is 13 residues. The V end lost 0 bases, the J end lost 6 bases, and 5 bases lay between the germline ends. Germline-derived CDR1 and CDR2 are SGHTA and FQGTGA. CDR3 DNA: TGTGCCAGCAGCTTAACTGGGCCCGGGGAGCTGTTTTTT. This gives the protein CASSLTGPGELFF. The full variable domain, its missing parts supplied by reference TRBV7-3 and TRBJ2-2, is GAGVSQTPSNKVTEKGKYVELRCDPISGHTALYWYRQSLGQGPEFLIYFQGTGAADDSGLPNDRFFAVRPEGSVSTLKIQRTERGDSAVYLCASSLTGPGELFFGEGSRLTVL.

Worth noting for this clone: Other DNA sequences of this sample code for an identical CDR3. The chain employs TRBV9 and TRBJ2-7; 7 bases align to TRBD1. The CDR3 length is 14 residues. Germline CDR1 SGDLS, CDR2 YYNGEE. J gave up 3 bases and V 0 bases, and 3 bases lay outside the gene matches. The CDR3 nucleotides read TGTGCCAGCAGCGTAGGAGGGGACAGCTACGAGCAGTACTTC. Its protein is CASSVGGDSYEQYF.